The rows below give T cell receptor beta chains drawn from one sample of a study of T cell clonotyping in hematopoietic cell transplantation. Clones were read by immunoSEQ multiplex PCR, and TCRdb kept only the in-frame ones, dropping some. The data contain some 76,000 clones, 90% to 97% of them singletons. Material: peripheral blood mononuclear cells, obtained before stem cell transplant. These receptors were taken from a woman aged 45-65 years with acute myeloid leukemia. Some clones in this sample may be carry-over from other donors' samples. Each CDR3 is given without its conserved first and last residue.

cdr3_aa,v_call,j_call
ASSSQGARGQPQH,TRBV27,TRBJ1-5
ASSLLGGQETQY,TRBV11-1,TRBJ2-5
AISEFGYEQY,TRBV10-3,TRBJ2-7
ASSDLYGYT,TRBV25-1,TRBJ1-2
ASSYSRQSSYNEQF,TRBV6-5,TRBJ2-1
ASSIYGDQPQH,TRBV19,TRBJ1-5
SVADADPYEQY,TRBV29-1,TRBJ2-7
ASSRGQNEKLF,TRBV4-1,TRBJ1-4
ASKDGTGTNEQF,TRBV6-6,TRBJ2-1
ASSRGQPGDIQY,TRBV10-1,TRBJ2-4
SVDGTDIYNEQF,TRBV29-1,TRBJ2-1
ASRKPSGTGTYEQY,TRBV2,.
ASSFKVNYGYT,TRBV5-4,TRBJ1-2
ASSLSTGANVLT,TRBV7-9,TRBJ2-6
ASSLQGVNEKLF,TRBV28,TRBJ1-4
ASSPIAGGYLEQF,TRBV7-6,TRBJ2-1
AWSSTGLSEKLF,TRBV30,TRBJ1-4
ASSGHTGGLRRNQPQH,TRBV10-1,TRBJ1-5
AWSVNGAWGQPQH,TRBV30,TRBJ1-5
ASSLTGAEAF,TRBV7-9,TRBJ1-1
ASSSQISGNTIY,TRBV7-6,TRBJ1-3
ASRASTGFGSGYT,TRBV6-5,TRBJ1-2
ASSQAQVGEKLF,TRBV19,TRBJ1-4
ASSLVGGNTEAF,TRBV11-2,TRBJ1-1
ASTPQGLAYGYT,TRBV6-1,TRBJ1-2
ASSRRGQAFNQPQH,TRBV11-2,TRBJ1-5
ASSPSFLIRDNSYEQY,TRBV18,TRBJ2-7
ASSSYGDRVNIQY,TRBV5-1,TRBJ2-4
ASSQVDLMSYNEQF,TRBV4-1,TRBJ2-1
SVRGTSGEQF,TRBV29-1,TRBJ2-1
ASRKTGWAGELF,TRBV6-1,TRBJ2-2
ASSEDSSGGADTQY,TRBV2,TRBJ2-3
SAQGFSGNTIY,TRBV29-1,TRBJ1-3
AWKTGWGSGYT,TRBV30,TRBJ1-2
ASSPNGRTGYT,TRBV19,TRBJ1-2
ASSFGVYGTEAF,TRBV11-2,TRBJ1-1
ASSLGLAGSTDTQY,TRBV5-1,TRBJ2-3
ASSPQGMAFGYT,TRBV2,TRBJ1-2
ASSSQGFTQY,TRBV11-3,TRBJ2-3
ASSRETGSETQY,TRBV5-1,TRBJ2-5
ASSESGGRQETQY,TRBV10-1,TRBJ2-5
SVGQDNYGYT,TRBV29-1,TRBJ1-2
ASSLLAGGPETQY,TRBV7-6,TRBJ2-5
ASSSDRGYYEQY,TRBV5-4,TRBJ2-7
ASSRGLAEQETQY,TRBV5-8,TRBJ2-5
ASSQGSGEETQY,TRBV4-1,TRBJ2-5
AWSALRDTQY,TRBV30,TRBJ2-3
ASSLTGPTDTQY,TRBV7-9,TRBJ2-3
ASSPLLGGVTEAF,TRBV5-8,TRBJ1-1
ARQGESGNTIY,TRBV30,TRBJ1-3
ASSYRGTYGYT,TRBV6-5,TRBJ1-2
AWSSDTLLIEQY,TRBV30,TRBJ2-7
ASNHLGDTQY,TRBV19,TRBJ2-3